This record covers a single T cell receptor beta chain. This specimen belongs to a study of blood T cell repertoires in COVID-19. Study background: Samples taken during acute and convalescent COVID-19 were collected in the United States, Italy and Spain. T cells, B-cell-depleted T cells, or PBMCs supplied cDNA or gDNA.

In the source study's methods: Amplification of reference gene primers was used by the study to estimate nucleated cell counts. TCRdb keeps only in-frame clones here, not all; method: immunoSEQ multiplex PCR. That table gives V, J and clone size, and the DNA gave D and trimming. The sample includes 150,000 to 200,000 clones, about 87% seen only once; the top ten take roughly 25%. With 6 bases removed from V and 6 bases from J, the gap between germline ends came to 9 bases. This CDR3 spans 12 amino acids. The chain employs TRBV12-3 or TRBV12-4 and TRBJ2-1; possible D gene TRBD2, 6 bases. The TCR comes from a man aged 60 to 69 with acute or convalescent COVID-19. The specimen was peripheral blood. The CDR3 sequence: CASSWDFNEQFF. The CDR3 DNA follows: TGTGCCAGCAGCTGGGACTTCAATGAGCAGTTCTTC.